This entry is about one TCR beta chain. The CDR3 runs to 11 residues. The V end was cut by 6 bases, the J end by 7 bases, with 7 bases between. Germline V gene data show CDR1 as MGHRA and CDR2 as YSYEKL. The data are from a study of cytomegalovirus exposure and HLA in healthy donors. PCR was performed using 60 Vbeta and 13 Jbeta primers. Libraries were prepared by immunoSEQ multiplex PCR; TCRdb keeps only in-frame clonotypes and omits some of them. The sample shows 150,000 to 200,000 clones, approximately 79% of them seen only once. The rearrangement uses TRBV4-1 and TRBJ2-1, with no clear D. Sequencing used PBMCs. The source of this sequence is a man aged 35-49 years in good health and CMV-seropositive. The CDR3 spells CASRLENEQFF. The CDR3 DNA reads TGCGCCAGCAGATTAGAAAATGAGCAGTTCTTC.